A single sample gave rise to the 10 T cell receptor beta chains below, sequenced in a study of blood T cell repertoires in COVID-19. TCRdb's copy holds only in-frame clones and misses some; the assay was immunoSEQ multiplex PCR. The sample includes roughly 140,000 clones, around 81% seen only once; the top ten take 6.2%. The sample consisted of PBMCs or T cells enriched from blood (not recorded which). The receptors were gathered from a woman aged 40 to 49 who had recovered from COVID-19.

The chain couples TRBV12-3 or TRBV12-4 to TRBJ2-1; D uncertain. V was clipped by 5 bases and J by 6 bases, with 8 bases between them. CDR3 length: 12 amino acids. CDR3 protein: CASSKRSNEQFF. CDR3 bases: TGTGCCAGCAGTAAGAGGTCCAATGAGCAGTTCTTC.

The rearrangement links TRBV4-1 to TRBJ1-1; 8 positions agree with TRBD1. Per the germline V gene, CDR1 is MGHRA and CDR2 is YSYEKL. The CDR3 has 15 residues. The junction had 6 bases not matched to a gene; V was cut back by 5 bases and J by 1 base. Here the CDR3 reads CASSSPGTGNTEAFF. The DNA of the CDR3 is TGCGCCAGCAGCTCTCCTGGGACAGGGAACACTGAAGCTTTCTTT.

This rearrangement joins TRBV30 to TRBJ1-2; D not certain. Germline CDR1 is GTSNPN and CDR2 is SVGIG (reference sequence). Trimming left V 2 bases short and J 8 bases short, with 12 bases between. CDR3 length: 12 residues. Here the CDR3 reads CAWSPTPLGYTF. For the CDR3, the DNA is TGTGCCTGGAGTCCTACTCCTCTCGGCTACACCTTC.

This clone was observed a single time. CDR3 in amino acids: CASSPLPGSPLHF. The DNA for the CDR3 is TGTGCCAGCTCACCACTCCCCGGGTCACCCCTCCACTTT. The chain carries TRBV18 and TRBJ1-6, with no clear D. The CDR3 is made up of 13 amino acids. Trimming took off 1 base at V and 10 bases at J, with 8 bases between the two ends. Per the germline V gene, CDR1 is KGHSH and CDR2 is LQKENI.

The chain employs TRBV7-9 and TRBJ2-1; 14 bases fit TRBD2. Germline assignment: CDR1 SEHNR and CDR2 FQNEAQ (reference sequence). The trim removed 6 bases at V and 8 bases at J, leaving 6 bases unmatched. The CDR3 extends over 15 amino acids. CDR3 protein: CASRWTSGRMDEQFF. The CDR3 bases are TGTGCCAGCAGATGGACTAGCGGGAGGATGGATGAGCAGTTCTTC.

The sample holds one count of this clone. CDR3 region: CASSFNNEQFF. The DNA of the CDR3 is TGTGCCAGCAGCTTTAACAATGAGCAGTTCTTC. The chain recombines TRBV7-9 with TRBJ2-1; D unresolved. Germline-derived CDR1 and CDR2 are SEHNR and FQNEAQ (reference sequence). Trimming cost V 3 bases and J 5 bases, with 2 bases left between them. The CDR3 contains 11 residues. Complete variable domain (other parts from reference TRBV7-9 and TRBJ2-1): DTGVSQNPRHKITKRGQNVTFRCDPISEHNRLYWYRQTLGQGPEFLTYFQNEAQLEKSRLLSDRFSAERPKGSFSTLEIQRTEQGDSAMYLCASSFNNEQFFGPGTRLTVL.

CDR3 nucleotides: TGTGCCAGCAGCCAGGGGGACTATGGCTACACCTTC. It yields the protein CASSQGDYGYTF. The rearrangement uses TRBV11-2 and TRBJ1-2, with 7 bases lining up with TRBD1. The CDR3 consists of 12 residues. Losses at the gene ends were 5 bases for V and 3 bases for J; bases not matched to a gene: 0. Germline CDR1 is SGHAT and CDR2 is FQNNGV. The complete variable domain, with remaining parts taken from reference TRBV11-2 and TRBJ1-2, reads EAGVAQSPRYKIIEKRQSVAFWCNPISGHATLYWYQQILGQGPKLLIQFQNNGVVDDSQLPKDRFSAERLKGVDSTLKIQPAKLEDSAVYLCASSQGDYGYTFGSGTRLTVV.

The J gene is TRBJ2-7, the V gene TRBV6-2 or TRBV6-3; D is unresolved. CDR1 is MNHEY and CDR2 is SVGEGT in the germline V gene. V dropped 6 bases and J dropped 5 bases, with 8 bases sitting between them. This CDR3 is built from 11 residues. The CDR3 is CASSLVHEQYF. DNA of the CDR3: TGTGCCAGCAGCCTAGTCCACGAGCAGTACTTC.

This chain connects TRBV9 to TRBJ2-7; TRBD1 aligns across 9 bases. The CDR3 runs to 14 residues. The germline V gene encodes CDR1 SGDLS and CDR2 YYNGEE. Trimming took 3 bases from V and 3 from J; bases not matched to a gene: 4. The CDR3 DNA reads TGTGCCAGCAGCGAGGGACAGGGCAACTACGAGCAGTACTTC. Translation gives CASSEGQGNYEQYF.

This clone has more than one count but fewer than ten. The chain joins TRBV5-1 to TRBJ2-3; TRBD1 aligns across 8 bases. Trimming removed 4 bases from V and 4 bases from J; junction bases left unmatched: 8. The CDR3 runs to 15 residues. From germline, CDR1 is SGHRS and CDR2 YFSETQ. This CDR3 reads CASSLTGGSADTQYF. The DNA of the CDR3 is TGCGCCAGCAGCCTAACAGGGGGTTCAGCAGATACGCAGTATTTT.